Here is one TCR beta chain with its context. The data were taken from a study of blood T cell repertoires in COVID-19. TCRdb keeps only in-frame clones here, not all; method: immunoSEQ multiplex PCR. Of roughly 100,000 clones in the sample, over 65% were seen once. Germline assignment: CDR1 MNHEY and CDR2 SVGAGI. V dropped 11 bases and J dropped 8; count of bases not matched to a gene: 14. The CDR3 length is 13 residues. The source is a human donor in a cohort sampled during active COVID-19. The source material was peripheral blood. This chain links TRBV6-5 with TRBJ1-2, with 7 bases lining up with TRBD1. This chain's CDR3 is CASRGQTMGGYTF. The CDR3 bases are TGTGCCTCCCGGGGACAGACGATGGGGGGCTACACCTTC.